The entry below gives a single TCR beta chain sequence along with its context. This entry belongs to a study of blood T cell repertoires in COVID-19. At the level of the study: From T cells, B-cell-depleted T cells, or PBMCs came the material, which was cDNA or gDNA.

The repertoire was sequenced with immunoSEQ multiplex PCR; TCRdb's copy has only in-frame clones and lacks some. The data show hundreds of thousands of clones, around 85% seen once. Trimming stripped 7 bases from V and 0 bases from J, with 16 bases between. Germline V gene data show CDR1 as MDHEN and CDR2 as SYDVKM. The length of the CDR3 is 17 residues. This rearrangement joins TRBV28 to TRBJ2-6; TRBD1 is a possible D gene (6 bases). The TCR originated in a woman aged 18-29 years with acute or convalescent COVID-19. Sample: peripheral blood. CDR3 region: CASTELGQHSGANVLTF. DNA for the CDR3: TGTGCCAGCACCGAGCTCGGACAGCACTCTGGGGCCAACGTCCTGACTTTC.